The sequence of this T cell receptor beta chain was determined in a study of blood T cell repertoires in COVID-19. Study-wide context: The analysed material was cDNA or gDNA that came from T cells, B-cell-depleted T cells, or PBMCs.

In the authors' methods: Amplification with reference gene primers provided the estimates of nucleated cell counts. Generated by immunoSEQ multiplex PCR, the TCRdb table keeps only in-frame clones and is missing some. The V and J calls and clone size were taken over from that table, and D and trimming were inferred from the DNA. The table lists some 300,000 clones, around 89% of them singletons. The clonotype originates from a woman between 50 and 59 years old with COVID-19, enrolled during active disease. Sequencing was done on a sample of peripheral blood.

Written as DNA, the CDR3 is TGTGCCAGCAGCTCGCGGACAGGGCAAAACTACGAGCAGTACTTC. Translated: CASSSRTGQNYEQYF. This chain links TRBV11-3 with TRBJ2-7; 8 bases map to TRBD1. The CDR3 loop spans 15 amino acids. The V and J ends lost 4 bases and 3 bases, in that order; junction bases with no gene match: 8. From germline, CDR1 is SGHNT and CDR2 YENEEA.